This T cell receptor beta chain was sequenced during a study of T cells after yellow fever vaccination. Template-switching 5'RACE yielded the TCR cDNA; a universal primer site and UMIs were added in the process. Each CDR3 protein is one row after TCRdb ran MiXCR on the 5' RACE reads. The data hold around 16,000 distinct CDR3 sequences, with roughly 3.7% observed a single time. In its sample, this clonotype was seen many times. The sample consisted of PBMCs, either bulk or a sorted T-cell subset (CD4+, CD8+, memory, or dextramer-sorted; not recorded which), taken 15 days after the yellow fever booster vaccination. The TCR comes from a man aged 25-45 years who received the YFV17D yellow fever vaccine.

CDR3 amino acids: CSARISLAGAEQYF. As DNA, the CDR3 is TGCAGTGCTAGGATTAGCCTAGCGGGAGCCGAGCAGTACTTC. The rearrangement links TRBV20-1 to TRBJ2-7, with 10 positions matching TRBD2. The germline gives CDR1 DFQATT, CDR2 SNEGSKA (reference sequence). Trimming cost V 3 bases and J 6 bases; bases outside gene matches: 8. The CDR3 runs 14 residues.